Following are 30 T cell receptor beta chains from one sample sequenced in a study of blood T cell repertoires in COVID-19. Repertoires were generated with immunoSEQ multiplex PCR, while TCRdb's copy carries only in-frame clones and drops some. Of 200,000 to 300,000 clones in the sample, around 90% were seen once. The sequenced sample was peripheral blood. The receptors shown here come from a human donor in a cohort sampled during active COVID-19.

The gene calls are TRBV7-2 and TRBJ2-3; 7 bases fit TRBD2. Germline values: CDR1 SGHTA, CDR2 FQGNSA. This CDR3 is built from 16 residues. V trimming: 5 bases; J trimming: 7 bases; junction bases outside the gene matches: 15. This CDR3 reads CASSAFRDYRQNTQYF. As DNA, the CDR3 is TGTGCCAGCAGCGCGTTCCGGGACTACCGCCAAAATACGCAGTATTTT.

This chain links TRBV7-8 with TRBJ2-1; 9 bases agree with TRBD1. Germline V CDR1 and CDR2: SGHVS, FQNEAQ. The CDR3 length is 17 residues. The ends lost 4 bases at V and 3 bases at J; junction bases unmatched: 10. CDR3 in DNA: TGTGCCAGCAGCTACTCCTTGGGGACAGGGAACTACAATGAGCAGTTCTTC. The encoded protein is CASSYSLGTGNYNEQFF.

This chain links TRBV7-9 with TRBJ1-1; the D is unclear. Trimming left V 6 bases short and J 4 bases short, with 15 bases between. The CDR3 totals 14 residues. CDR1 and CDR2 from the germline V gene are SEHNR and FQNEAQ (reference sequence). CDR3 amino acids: CASRSVHSSTEAFF. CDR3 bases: TGTGCCAGCAGATCTGTGCACTCGAGCACTGAAGCTTTCTTT.

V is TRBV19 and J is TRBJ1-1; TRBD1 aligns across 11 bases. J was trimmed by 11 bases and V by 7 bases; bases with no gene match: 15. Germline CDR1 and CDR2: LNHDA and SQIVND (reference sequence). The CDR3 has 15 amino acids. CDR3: CASTPRTGGPYEAFF. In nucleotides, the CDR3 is TGTGCCAGTACCCCTCGGACAGGGGGCCCCTATGAGGCTTTCTTT.

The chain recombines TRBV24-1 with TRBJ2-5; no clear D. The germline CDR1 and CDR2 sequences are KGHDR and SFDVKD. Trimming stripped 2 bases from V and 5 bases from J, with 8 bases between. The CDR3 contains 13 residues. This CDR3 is CATSDSIEETQYF. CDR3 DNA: TGTGCCACCAGTGATTCGATAGAGGAGACCCAGTACTTC.

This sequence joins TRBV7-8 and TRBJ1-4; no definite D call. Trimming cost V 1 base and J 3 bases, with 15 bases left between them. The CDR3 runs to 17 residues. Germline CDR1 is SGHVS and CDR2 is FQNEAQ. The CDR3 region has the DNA TGTGCCAGCAGCTTAGGACGAGTTCCGAGGGCTAATGAAAAACTGTTTTTT. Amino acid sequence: CASSLGRVPRANEKLFF.

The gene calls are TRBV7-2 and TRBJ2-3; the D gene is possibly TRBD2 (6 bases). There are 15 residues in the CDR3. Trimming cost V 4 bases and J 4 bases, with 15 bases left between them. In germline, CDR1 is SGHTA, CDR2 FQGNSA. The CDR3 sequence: CASSYGGLAADTQYF. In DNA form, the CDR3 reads TGTGCCAGCAGCTACGGAGGGCTAGCTGCAGATACGCAGTATTTT.

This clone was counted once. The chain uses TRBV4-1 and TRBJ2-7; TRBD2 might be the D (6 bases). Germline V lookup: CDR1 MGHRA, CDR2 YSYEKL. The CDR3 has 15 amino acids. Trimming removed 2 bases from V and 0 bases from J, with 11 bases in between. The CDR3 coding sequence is TGCGCCAGCAGCCAACATGATAGCGGCTCCTACGAGCAGTACTTC. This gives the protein CASSQHDSGSYEQYF.

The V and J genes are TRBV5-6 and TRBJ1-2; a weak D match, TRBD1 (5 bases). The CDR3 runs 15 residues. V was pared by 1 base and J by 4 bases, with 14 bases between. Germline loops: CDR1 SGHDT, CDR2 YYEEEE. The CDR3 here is CASSLSGRASYGYTF. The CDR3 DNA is TGTGCCAGCAGCTTGTCCGGCAGGGCGAGCTATGGCTACACCTTC. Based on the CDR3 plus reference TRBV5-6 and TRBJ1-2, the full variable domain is DAGVTQSPTHLIKTRGQQVTLRCSPKSGHDTVSWYQQALGQGPQFIFQYYEEEERQRGNFPDRFSGHQFPNYSSELNVNALLLGDSALYLCASSLSGRASYGYTFGSGTRLTVV.

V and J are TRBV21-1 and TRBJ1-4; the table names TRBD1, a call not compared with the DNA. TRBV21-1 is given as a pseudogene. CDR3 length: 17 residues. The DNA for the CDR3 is TGTGCCAGCGAGACAGGACCCCCTCGGCCAACTAATGAAAAACTGTTTTTT. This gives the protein CASETGPPRPTNEKLFF.

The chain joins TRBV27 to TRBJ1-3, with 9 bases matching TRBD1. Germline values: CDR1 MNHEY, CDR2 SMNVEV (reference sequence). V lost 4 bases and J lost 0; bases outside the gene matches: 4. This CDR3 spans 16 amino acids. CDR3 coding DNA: TGTGCCAGCAGTTGGACAGGGGATACCTCTGGAAACACCATATATTTT. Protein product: CASSWTGDTSGNTIYF.

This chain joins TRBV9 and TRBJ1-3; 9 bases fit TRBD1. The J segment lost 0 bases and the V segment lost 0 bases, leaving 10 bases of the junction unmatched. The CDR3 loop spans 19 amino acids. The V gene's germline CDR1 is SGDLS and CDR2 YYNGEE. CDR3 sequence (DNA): TGTGCCAGCAGCGTAGGTGCGGGACAGGGCCGGCTCTCTGGAAACACCATATATTTT. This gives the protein CASSVGAGQGRLSGNTIYF.

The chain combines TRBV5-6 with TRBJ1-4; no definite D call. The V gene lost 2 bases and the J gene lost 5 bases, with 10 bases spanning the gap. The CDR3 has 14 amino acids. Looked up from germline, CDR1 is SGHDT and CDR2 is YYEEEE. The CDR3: CASSFLTENEKLFF. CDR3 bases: TGTGCCAGCAGCTTCTTAACAGAGAATGAAAAACTGTTTTTT.

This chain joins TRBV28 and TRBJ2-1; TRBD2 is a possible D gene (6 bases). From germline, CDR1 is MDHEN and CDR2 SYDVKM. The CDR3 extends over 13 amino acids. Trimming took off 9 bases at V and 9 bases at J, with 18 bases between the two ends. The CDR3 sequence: CASRDFVTAEQFF. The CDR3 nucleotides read TGTGCCAGTCGGGACTTCGTTACGGCTGAGCAGTTCTTC.

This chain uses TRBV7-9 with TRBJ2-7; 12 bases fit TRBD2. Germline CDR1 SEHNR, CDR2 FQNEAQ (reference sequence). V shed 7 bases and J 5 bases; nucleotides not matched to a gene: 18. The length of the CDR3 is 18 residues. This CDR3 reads CASTPRGGRTSGNDEQYF. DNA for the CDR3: TGTGCCAGCACGCCTCGGGGTGGACGGACTAGCGGGAACGACGAGCAGTACTTC.

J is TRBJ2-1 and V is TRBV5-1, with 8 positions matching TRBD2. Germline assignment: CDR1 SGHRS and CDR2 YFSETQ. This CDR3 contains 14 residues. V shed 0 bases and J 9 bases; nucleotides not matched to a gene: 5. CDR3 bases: TGCGCCAGCAGCTTGGCGGGAGGGCTGGGTGAGCAGTTCTTC. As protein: CASSLAGGLGEQFF.

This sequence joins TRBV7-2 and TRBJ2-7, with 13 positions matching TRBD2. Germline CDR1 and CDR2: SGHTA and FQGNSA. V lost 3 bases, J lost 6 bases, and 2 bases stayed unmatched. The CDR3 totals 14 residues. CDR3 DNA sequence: TGTGCCAGCAGCTTCGGACTAGCGGGGGCCGAGCAGTACTTC. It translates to CASSFGLAGAEQYF.

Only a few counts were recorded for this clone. The CDR3 DNA follows: TGTGCCAGCAGTTCCTGGACTCACAGTAAGGAGACCCAGTACTTC. This sequence encodes CASSSWTHSKETQYF. This chain uses TRBV27 with TRBJ2-5; tentatively, D is TRBD2 (5 bases). The CDR3 covers 15 residues. V was trimmed by 4 bases and J by 5 bases, leaving 17 bases between them. Germline V gene data show CDR1 as MNHEY and CDR2 as SMNVEV (reference sequence).

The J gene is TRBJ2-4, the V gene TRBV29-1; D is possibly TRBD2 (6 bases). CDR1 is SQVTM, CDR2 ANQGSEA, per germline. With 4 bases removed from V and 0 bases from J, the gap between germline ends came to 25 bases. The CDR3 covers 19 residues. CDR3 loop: CSVVGLERRTNIAKNIQYF. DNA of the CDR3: TGCAGCGTTGTAGGTCTCGAACGACGGACTAACATAGCCAAAAACATTCAGTACTTC.

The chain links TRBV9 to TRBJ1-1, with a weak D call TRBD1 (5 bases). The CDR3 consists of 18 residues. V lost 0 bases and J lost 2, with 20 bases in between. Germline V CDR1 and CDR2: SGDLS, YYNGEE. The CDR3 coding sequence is TGTGCCAGCAGCGTAGGAGTCGTTGGGGGGTTGGGAAACACTGAAGCTTTCTTT. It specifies CASSVGVVGGLGNTEAFF.

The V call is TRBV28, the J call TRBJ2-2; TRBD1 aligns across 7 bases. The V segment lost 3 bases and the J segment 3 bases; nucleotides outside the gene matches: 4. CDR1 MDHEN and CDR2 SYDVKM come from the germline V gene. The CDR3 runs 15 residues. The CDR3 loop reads CASSFSGQDTGELFF. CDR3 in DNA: TGTGCCAGCAGTTTCTCCGGACAGGACACCGGGGAGCTGTTTTTT.

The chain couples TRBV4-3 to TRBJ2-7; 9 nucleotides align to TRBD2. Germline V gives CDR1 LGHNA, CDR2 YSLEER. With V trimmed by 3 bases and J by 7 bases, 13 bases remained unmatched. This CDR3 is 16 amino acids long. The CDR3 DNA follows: TGCGCCAGCAGCCAGGCGGCCATAGCGGGGGCGGGTGAGCAGTACTTC. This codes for CASSQAAIAGAGEQYF.

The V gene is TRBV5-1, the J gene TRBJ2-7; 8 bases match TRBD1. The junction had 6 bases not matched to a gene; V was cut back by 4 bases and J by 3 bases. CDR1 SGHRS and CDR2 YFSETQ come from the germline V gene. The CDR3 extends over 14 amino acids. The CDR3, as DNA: TGCGCCAGCAGCCCGACAGGGGAAATCTACGAGCAGTACTTC. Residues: CASSPTGEIYEQYF.

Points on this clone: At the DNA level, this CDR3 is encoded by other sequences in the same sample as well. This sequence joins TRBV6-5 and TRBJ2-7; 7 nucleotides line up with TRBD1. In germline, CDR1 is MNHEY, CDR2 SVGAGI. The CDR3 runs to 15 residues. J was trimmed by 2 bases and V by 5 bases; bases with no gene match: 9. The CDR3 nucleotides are TGTGCCAGCAGTCCCCCAGCAGGGGGAACCTACGAGCAGTACTTC. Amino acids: CASSPPAGGTYEQYF.

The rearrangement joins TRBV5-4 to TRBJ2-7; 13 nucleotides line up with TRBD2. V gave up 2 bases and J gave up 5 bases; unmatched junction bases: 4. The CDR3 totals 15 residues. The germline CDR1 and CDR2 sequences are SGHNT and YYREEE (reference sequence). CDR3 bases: TGTGCCAGCAGCTTTACTAGCGGGAGGGCTGACGAGCAGTACTTC. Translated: CASSFTSGRADEQYF.

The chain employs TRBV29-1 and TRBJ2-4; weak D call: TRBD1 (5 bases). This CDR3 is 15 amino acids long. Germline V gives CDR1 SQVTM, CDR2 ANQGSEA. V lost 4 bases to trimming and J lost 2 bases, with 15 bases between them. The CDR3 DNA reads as TGCAGCGTTGGGTACCAGGGTCGGACCAAAAACATTCAGTACTTC. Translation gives CSVGYQGRTKNIQYF. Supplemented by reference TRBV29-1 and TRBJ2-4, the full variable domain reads SAVISQKPSRDICQRGTSLTIQCQVDSQVTMMFWYRQQPGQSLTLIATANQGSEATYESGFVIDKFPISRPNLTFSTLTVSNMSPEDSSIYLCSVGYQGRTKNIQYFGAGTRLSVL.

The CDR3 sequence: CASSLGGGSLKTQYF. The CDR3 coding sequence is TGTGCCAGCAGCTTAGGAGGAGGGAGCCTAAAGACCCAGTACTTC. This chain connects TRBV7-9 to TRBJ2-5, with D possibly TRBD2 on 6 matching bases. This CDR3 region has 15 residues. Germline V CDR1 and CDR2: SEHNR, FQNEAQ (reference sequence). V gave up 1 base and J gave up 6 bases, with 15 bases separating them.

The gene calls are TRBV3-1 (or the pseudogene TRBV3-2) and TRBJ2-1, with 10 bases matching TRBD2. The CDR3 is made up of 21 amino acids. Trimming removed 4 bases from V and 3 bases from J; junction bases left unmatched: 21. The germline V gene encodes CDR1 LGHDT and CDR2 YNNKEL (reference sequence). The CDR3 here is CASSPTPGTSARGVGYNEQFF. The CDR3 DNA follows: TGTGCCAGCAGCCCTACCCCCGGGACTAGCGCTCGAGGGGTGGGCTACAATGAGCAGTTCTTC.

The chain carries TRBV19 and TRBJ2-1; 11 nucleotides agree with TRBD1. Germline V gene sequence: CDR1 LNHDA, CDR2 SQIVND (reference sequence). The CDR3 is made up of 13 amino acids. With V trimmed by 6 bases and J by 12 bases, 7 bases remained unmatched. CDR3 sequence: CASSGQGADWQFF. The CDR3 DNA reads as TGTGCCAGTAGCGGACAGGGGGCGGACTGGCAGTTCTTC.

CDR3 nucleotides: TGTGCCAGCTCACCGCAGGGCCCTATCTCCTACGAGCAGTACTTC. It encodes CASSPQGPISYEQYF. The chain carries TRBV18 and TRBJ2-7, with D possibly TRBD1 on 5 matching bases. The CDR3 totals 15 residues. Trimming removed 3 bases at V and 0 bases at J, with 12 bases between. Germline-derived CDR1 and CDR2 are KGHSH and LQKENI.